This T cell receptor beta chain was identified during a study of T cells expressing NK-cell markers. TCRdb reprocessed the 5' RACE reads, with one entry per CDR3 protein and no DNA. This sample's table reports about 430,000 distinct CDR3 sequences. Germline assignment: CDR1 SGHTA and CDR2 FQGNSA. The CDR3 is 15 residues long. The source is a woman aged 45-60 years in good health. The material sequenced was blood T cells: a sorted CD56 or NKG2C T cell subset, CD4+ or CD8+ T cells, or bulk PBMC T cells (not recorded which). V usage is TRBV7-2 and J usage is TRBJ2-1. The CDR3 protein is CASSLAGDVANEQFF.